Given below is one TCR beta chain in context. Its matching antigen is unknown. Data came from immunoSEQ multiplex PCR; TCRdb stores just in-frame clones and leaves some out. Of 65,000 or so clones in the sample, approximately 94% were seen once. The germline V gene has CDR1 MNHEY and CDR2 SVGAGI. The ends were cut back, 6 bases at V and 1 base at J, with 11 bases in the middle. This CDR3 spans 14 amino acids. The data were obtained in a study of CD4 T cells in relation to SARS-CoV-2 and coronaviruses. The unexposed donors gave CD4+ T cells in about 2011-2019, prior to COVID-19. Cryopreserved PBMCs were CD4-enriched, then split into naive and memory cells. Whole-study results and caveats: In roughly two thirds of donors, memory CD4+ clonotypes crossrecognized SARS-CoV-2 and at least one common cold coronavirus spike.

The chain employs TRBV6-5 and TRBJ2-3; D is ambiguous. Material for sequencing was naive CD4+ T cells from PBMCs. Subset given: naive CD4+ T cells isolated by negative enrichment. The receptor was derived from a human donor in good health. CDR3 in amino acids: CASRRVSRTDTQYF. CDR3 coding DNA: TGTGCCAGCAGACGGGTGTCGCGCACAGATACGCAGTATTTT.